This TCR beta chain is from a study of molecular identifiers for immune sequencing clone quantification. Study-level information: Four of five RNA aliquots from around 20,000 or 100,000 naive CD8 T cells were sequenced.

This clonotype was detected ten times or more. Antigen specificity is unknown. Trimming cost V 7 bases and J 8 bases, with 17 bases left between them. The CDR3 runs to 13 residues. The V gene's germline CDR1 is MDHEN and CDR2 SYDVKM. Investigators produced naive CD8 libraries from approximately 20,000 to 980,000 sorted cells, drawing on 10%, 30% or 50% RNA. Study-level results: With a barcode shared among identical TCR molecules, highly expanded clone sizes could be underestimated.

Listed TCR primers and previously described methods were used for bulk TCR libraries. TCRdb re-called the PCR reads with MiXCR, one entry per CDR3 protein. The sample contains 300,000 to 350,000 distinct CDR3 sequences, 20% to 25% of which appear only once. V and J are TRBV28 and TRBJ1-1; D gene uncertain. What was sequenced was naive CD8+ T cells from blood, with Jurkat cell RNA spiked in. This sample's subset: FACS-sorted CD8+CD4-CCR7+CD45RA+ naive T cells. The clonotype was recovered from a human donor in good health. Some libraries in this study had Jurkat cell RNA spiked in. The CDR3 DNA sequence: TGTGCCAGCACCCTCATCGGGTCTCTGGAAGCTTTCTTT. It specifies CASTLIGSLEAFF. The whole variable domain, remainder taken from reference TRBV28 and TRBJ1-1, is DVKVTQSSRYLVKRTGEKVFLECVQDMDHENMFWYRQDPGLGLRLIYFSYDVKMKEKGDIPEGYSVSREKKERFSLILESASTNQTSMYLCASTLIGSLEAFFGQGTRLTVV.